The T cell receptor beta chain described here comes from a study of blood T cell repertoires in COVID-19. J gave up 5 bases and V 3 bases, and 15 bases lay outside the gene matches. Germline values: CDR1 SEHNR, CDR2 FQNEAQ (reference sequence). This CDR3 has 18 residues. Repertoires were generated with immunoSEQ multiplex PCR, while TCRdb's copy carries only in-frame clones and drops some. The sample records approximately 200,000 clones, over 70% being singletons. The sequence derives from a man aged 55 to 69 with active or convalescent COVID-19. Sequenced material: peripheral blood. V is TRBV7-9 and J is TRBJ2-3; 9 bases agree with TRBD2. The CDR3 region has the DNA TGTGCCAGCAGCTTTGGGCTAGCGGGGCCGCGGGGTAGAGATACGCAGTATTTT. Its protein is CASSFGLAGPRGRDTQYF.